Below are 21 T cell receptor beta chains sequenced from a single sample in a study of control samples from healthy donors and cancer patients. Profiled with immunoSEQ multiplex PCR; TCRdb holds only in-frame clones, not every one. In the table there are a few hundred thousand clones, 90% of which are singletons. Sample: PBMCs. Source of these receptors: a man aged 35 to 55 with head and neck cancer.

J is TRBJ1-5 and V is TRBV12-3 or TRBV12-4; D possibly corresponds to TRBD1 (5 bases). This CDR3 is built from 13 residues. V was pared by 2 bases and J by 7 bases, with 9 bases between. CDR3 nucleotide sequence: TGTGCCAGCAGTTTACTGTGGGGCCAGCCCCAGCATTTT. Its translation is CASSLLWGQPQHF.

This clone has just one count. The chain has TRBV30 and TRBJ1-3, with no clear D. V lost 5 bases, J lost 0 bases, and 14 bases lay in between. CDR1 and CDR2 (germline): GTSNPN, SVGIG (reference sequence). This CDR3 contains 15 residues. The CDR3 nucleotides read TGTGCCTGGGAAACCCAGCGATACTCTGGAAACACCATATATTTT. Its translation: CAWETQRYSGNTIYF.

The rearrangement uses TRBV6-5 and TRBJ1-5; D is unclear. The CDR3 contains 13 residues. The V and J ends lost 6 bases and 2 bases respectively, with 8 bases between them. Germline assignment: CDR1 MNHEY and CDR2 SVGAGI. CDR3 in amino acids: CASSQYGNQPQHF. CDR3 sequence (DNA): TGTGCCAGCAGCCAATACGGCAATCAGCCCCAGCATTTT.

Details on this clone: A junction end diverges from the germline sequence, so it may reflect a read error. The J gene is TRBJ2-2, the V gene TRBV28; maybe TRBD2 (5 bases). The germline V gene has CDR1 MDHEN and CDR2 SYDVKM. This CDR3 spans 13 amino acids. CDR3 region: CASSYGNNGELFF. The CDR3 DNA follows: TGTGCCAGCAGTTACGGGAACAACGGGGAGCTGTTTTTT.

The chain links TRBV7-2 to TRBJ2-7; 13 positions agree with TRBD2. Trimming cost V 1 base and J 4 bases; bases outside gene matches: 4. In germline, CDR1 is SGHTA, CDR2 FQGNSA. The CDR3 contains 16 residues. This chain's CDR3 is CASSLEGTSGVYEQYF. The CDR3 DNA is TGTGCCAGCAGCTTAGAGGGGACTAGCGGGGTATACGAGCAGTACTTC.

V gene TRBV14 combines with J gene TRBJ1-6; D unclear. In germline, CDR1 is SGHDN, CDR2 FVKESK. V dropped 8 bases and J dropped 10 bases, with 15 bases sitting between them. The CDR3 spans 13 residues. The CDR3 DNA sequence: TGTGCCAGCCGTAACGGGTTATCGTCACCCCTCCACTTT. It translates to CASRNGLSSPLHF.

This chain uses TRBV5-1 with TRBJ2-2; D gene uncertain. Per the germline V gene, CDR1 is SGHRS and CDR2 is YFSETQ. The CDR3 spans 15 residues. V lost 3 bases and J lost 0, with 9 bases in between. The CDR3 sequence is CASSSGRTNTGELFF. CDR3 nucleotide sequence: TGCGCCAGCAGCTCCGGACGGACGAACACCGGGGAGCTGTTTTTT.

The chain is built from TRBV9 and TRBJ2-2; tentative D call: TRBD1 (5 bases). CDR3 length: 13 amino acids. CDR1 and CDR2 from the germline V gene are SGDLS and YYNGEE. With 4 bases removed from V and 4 bases from J, the gap between germline ends came to 8 bases. The CDR3 DNA follows: TGTGCCAGCAGCCGTAGGGGCACCGGGGAGCTGTTTTTT. Amino acid sequence: CASSRRGTGELFF.

In regard to this clone: Additional DNA sequences in this sample encode the identical CDR3. The chain couples TRBV6-1 to TRBJ1-5; 9 bases agree with TRBD1. The CDR3 has 18 amino acids. Germline trimming cut 3 bases from V and 6 bases from J; bases unmatched to any gene: 15. Germline lookup yields CDR1 MNHNS and CDR2 SASEGT. The CDR3 here is CASSDAGTGKGAGQPQHF. CDR3 DNA: TGTGCCAGCAGTGATGCAGGGACAGGGAAAGGGGCGGGTCAGCCCCAGCATTTT.

The V and J genes are TRBV9 and TRBJ2-3, with 7 bases matching TRBD1. CDR3 length: 15 residues. Germline trimming cut 2 bases from V and 4 bases from J; bases unmatched to any gene: 7. Per germline, CDR1 SGDLS and CDR2 YYNGEE. DNA of the CDR3: TGTGCCAGCAGCGTGACCCCGGGACAGCCAGATACGCAGTATTTT. Its translation is CASSVTPGQPDTQYF.

The V gene is TRBV20-1, the J gene TRBJ1-1, with TRBD1 matching over 9 bases. Looked up from germline, CDR1 is DFQATT and CDR2 is SNEGSKA (reference sequence). V shed 5 bases and J 10 bases; nucleotides not matched to a gene: 5. The length of the CDR3 is 11 residues. The CDR3 sequence is CSARDRELAFF. In DNA, the CDR3 is TGCAGTGCTCGGGACAGGGAATTAGCTTTCTTT.

The chain joins TRBV5-1 to TRBJ1-3; 7 bases fit TRBD1. After removal of 4 bases from V and 2 bases from J, the junction contained 6 bases not matched to a gene. Germline assignment: CDR1 SGHRS and CDR2 YFSETQ. The CDR3 has 15 amino acids. The CDR3 DNA sequence: TGCGCCAGCAGCACAACAACAGGGGCTGGAAACACCATATATTTT. It codes for CASSTTTGAGNTIYF.

The chain joins TRBV18 to TRBJ2-4; D is uncertain. Germline values: CDR1 KGHSH, CDR2 LQKENI. Trimming took off 3 bases at V and 0 bases at J, with 15 bases between the two ends. The CDR3 length is 17 residues. This CDR3 reads CASSPDPIVLAKNIQYF. The DNA of the CDR3 is TGTGCCAGCTCACCCGACCCGATCGTGTTAGCCAAAAACATTCAGTACTTC.

The chain has TRBV23-1 and TRBJ2-2; the D gene is possibly TRBD2 (7 bases). Being an ORF, TRBV23-1 has a function that is uncertain. Trimming took off 4 bases at V and 2 bases at J, with 29 bases between the two ends. The CDR3 is made up of 21 amino acids. The CDR3 region is CASSPPRGGASGPINTGELFF. The CDR3 nucleotides are TGCGCCAGCAGTCCCCCCAGAGGGGGGGCCTCCGGCCCAATCAACACCGGGGAGCTGTTTTTT.

In nucleotides, the CDR3 is TGTGCCAGCAGCGATCTGGGCTACACCTTC. Translated: CASSDLGYTF. The rearrangement links TRBV9 to TRBJ1-2; no reliable D call. The CDR3 is made up of 10 amino acids. The germline CDR1 and CDR2 sequences are SGDLS and YYNGEE. V shed 3 bases and J shed 8 bases, with 5 bases lying between them. Full variable domain (missing parts from reference TRBV9 and TRBJ1-2): DSGVTQTPKHLITATGQRVTLRCSPRSGDLSVYWYQQSLDQGLQFLIQYYNGEERAKGNILERFSAQQFPDLHSELNLSSLELGDSALYFCASSDLGYTFGSGTRLTVV.

This clone has just one count. V usage is TRBV15 and J usage is TRBJ1-1; D not resolved. V shed 7 bases and J shed 0 bases, with 18 bases lying between them. In germline, CDR1 is LNHNV, CDR2 YYDKDF (reference sequence). There are 16 residues in the CDR3. DNA of the CDR3: TGTGCCACCACAGTAGGGTTTCCATCGCTGAACACTGAAGCTTTCTTT. Protein sequence: CATTVGFPSLNTEAFF.

Remarks on this clone: Other DNA sequences in the sample encode the same CDR3. The CDR3 sequence: CASSLGGDQPQHF. DNA of the CDR3: TGTGCCAGCAGCCTCGGGGGAGATCAGCCCCAGCATTTT. The chain combines TRBV5-4 with TRBJ1-5; a possible D gene is TRBD1 (5 bases). V was cut by 4 bases and J by 5 bases, with 10 bases left in between. The CDR3 is made up of 13 amino acids. Germline V lookup: CDR1 SGHNT, CDR2 YYREEE (reference sequence).

This clone was found a few times. J is TRBJ1-6 and V is TRBV9; no definite D call. CDR3 size: 15 residues. The V gene lost 3 bases and the J gene lost 7 bases, with 14 bases spanning the gap. CDR1 SGDLS and CDR2 YYNGEE come from the germline V gene. For the CDR3, the DNA is TGTGCCAGCAGCGAGTCCCCCATAGCGAATTCACCCCTCCACTTT. Encoded protein: CASSESPIANSPLHF.

This sequence joins TRBV7-8 and TRBJ1-2, with D possibly TRBD1 on 5 matching bases. Germline CDR1 is SGHVS and CDR2 is FQNEAQ. Trimming took off 3 bases at V and 5 bases at J, with 13 bases between the two ends. The CDR3 length is 14 residues. CDR3 in amino acids: CASSLDTMGYGYTF. The CDR3 DNA reads TGTGCCAGCAGCTTGGACACCATGGGATATGGCTACACCTTC.

The chain uses TRBV27 and TRBJ1-5; a weak D match, TRBD1 (5 bases). Trimming pared 4 bases from V and 9 bases from J, leaving 19 bases between. CDR1 is MNHEY, CDR2 SMNVEV, per germline (reference sequence). The CDR3 has 15 amino acids. This CDR3 reads CASSSGTTVGTPQHF. The CDR3 DNA reads as TGTGCCAGCAGTTCCGGGACGACGGTAGGGACGCCCCAGCATTTT.

V usage is TRBV12-5 and J usage is TRBJ1-2; possible D gene TRBD1, 5 bases. The CDR3 is 12 residues long. Trimming left V 6 bases short and J 4 bases short, with 9 bases between. Germline-derived CDR1 and CDR2 are LGHNT and FRNRAP. The CDR3, as DNA: TGTGCTAGTGGGGGGCTTCGCTATGGCTACACCTTC. The encoded protein is CASGGLRYGYTF.